This T cell receptor beta chain stems from a study of CD8 T cells in ankylosing spondylitis. Unmatched junction bases numbered 11, after V lost 3 bases and J lost 5 bases. From germline, CDR1 is MDHEN and CDR2 SYDVKM. The CDR3 has 17 residues. This clonotype was picked up a small number of times. The antigen is undetermined. Findings and limits, study-wide: Some of these motif variants have turned up before, in reports on reactive arthritis synovial fluid and blood. CD8+ cells made up the disease-linked clones, which were relatively rare in peripheral blood. Reportedly, matched ankylosing spondylitis synovial fluid was significantly enriched for disease-linked clones. It appeared that ankylosing spondylitis blood was characterized by a TCR beta motif of under ten highly homologous variants.

Quantitative 5'-RACE with molecular barcodes produced the TCR beta libraries. Each CDR3 protein is one row after TCRdb ran MiXCR on the 5' RACE reads. The sample contains some 200,000 distinct CDR3 sequences, just under 7.5% of which appear only once. The sequenced sample consisted of blood, either unsorted or a sorted T cell fraction (not recorded which). The receptor was isolated from a male donor with ankylosing spondylitis. The J gene is TRBJ2-3, the V gene TRBV28; TRBD2 agrees at 10 bases. CDR3 nucleotides: TGTGCCAGCAGTTTGTTACAGCTAGCGGGAGCCATAGATACGCAGTATTTT. Translation gives CASSLLQLAGAIDTQYF.